This TCR beta chain is drawn from a study of radiation and T cells in renal cell carcinoma. The table came from immunoSEQ multiplex PCR; TCRdb's copy has only in-frame clones and leaves some out. The sample contains over 85,000 clones, 82% of which appear only once. The CDR3 runs 13 residues. J was trimmed by 2 bases and V by 11 bases; bases with no gene match: 7. Germline CDR1 is LNHDA and CDR2 is SQIVND (reference sequence). Time point defined: baseline pretreatment blood. This sample's treatment: 15 Gy SBRT to primary tumor, nephrectomy 4 weeks later. The gene calls are TRBV19 and TRBJ2-7, with 9 bases that match TRBD2. The clonotype comes from a man aged 55 to 70 with renal cell carcinoma. The sample consisted of blood, taken from a patient whose treatment included radiotherapy and nephrectomy. DNA for the CDR3: TGTGCCTCCGGGACTAGCAGGACCTACGAGCAGTACTTC. It encodes CASGTSRTYEQYF.